Below, 10 T cell receptor beta chains from the same sample are listed, as sequenced in a study of OX40 agonist ivuxolimab in advanced cancers. The repertoire was sequenced with immunoSEQ multiplex PCR; TCRdb's copy has only in-frame clones and lacks some. The sample consists of approximately 22,000 clones, roughly 88% of them appearing once. Sequencing used CD4+ or CD8+ T cells sorted from blood, obtained in a trial of the OX40 agonist ivuxolimab. These receptors came from an adult with an advanced solid tumor such as melanoma, head and neck, liver or kidney cancer.

The J gene is TRBJ1-5, the V gene TRBV18, with D unclear. The CDR3 has 14 amino acids. V was pared by 4 bases and J by 0 bases, with 7 bases between. CDR1 is KGHSH, CDR2 LQKENI, per germline. DNA of the CDR3: TGTGCCAGCTCACTTCAGGATAGCAATCAGCCCCAGCATTTT. Its protein product is CASSLQDSNQPQHF.

The chain employs TRBV27 and TRBJ2-1; the D is unclear. CDR3 length: 14 amino acids. Germline V gene sequence: CDR1 MNHEY, CDR2 SMNVEV (reference sequence). V was trimmed by 2 bases and J by 8 bases, leaving 13 bases between them. The CDR3 nucleotides are TGTGCCAGCAGTTTAATGGCTAGTGGCGATGAGCAGTTCTTC. This translates into CASSLMASGDEQFF.

The V gene is TRBV14, the J gene TRBJ2-7; D ambiguous. The CDR3 runs 12 residues. Trimming took 6 bases from V and 4 from J, leaving 10 bases between them. Germline assignment: CDR1 SGHDN and CDR2 FVKESK. In nucleotides, the CDR3 is TGTGCCAGCAGACTAAGTGGTTACGAGCAGTACTTC. Translation: CASRLSGYEQYF.

The rearrangement uses TRBV28 and TRBJ2-1; 7 bases agree with TRBD2. Germline V gene data show CDR1 as MDHEN and CDR2 as SYDVKM. CDR3 length equals 14 residues. The V segment lost 6 bases and the J segment 7 bases; nucleotides outside the gene matches: 9. DNA for the CDR3: TGTGCCAGCAGCTCCGCCATGGGGGGGAATGAGCAGTTCTTC. Protein sequence: CASSSAMGGNEQFF. Full variable domain (missing parts from reference TRBV28 and TRBJ2-1): DVKVTQSSRYLVKRTGEKVFLECVQDMDHENMFWYRQDPGLGLRLIYFSYDVKMKEKGDIPEGYSVSREKKERFSLILESASTNQTSMYLCASSSAMGGNEQFFGPGTRLTVL.

The genes are TRBV10-2 and TRBJ2-7; 9 bases agree with TRBD1. Trimming took 6 bases from V and 4 from J; bases not matched to a gene: 10. CDR1 and CDR2 from the germline V gene are WSHSY and SAAADI. The CDR3 sequence is 15 residues long. CDR3 loop: CASSPGQGLSYEQYF. Written as DNA, the CDR3 is TGCGCCAGCAGCCCAGGACAGGGGCTTTCGTACGAGCAGTACTTC.

This chain uses TRBV13 with TRBJ1-1; unclear D gene. CDR1 is PRHDT and CDR2 is FYEKMQ in the germline V gene (reference sequence). V was trimmed by 5 bases and J by 4 bases, leaving 11 bases between them. CDR3 length equals 13 residues. This chain's CDR3 is CASSRWGGTEAFF. The CDR3 nucleotides are TGTGCCAGCAGCCGATGGGGTGGCACTGAAGCTTTCTTT.

Only a few counts were recorded for this clone. J is TRBJ1-5 and V is TRBV7-6, with D perhaps matching TRBD1 (5 bases). Trimming cost V 5 bases and J 3 bases, with 11 bases left between them. CDR1 and CDR2 from the germline V gene are SGHVS and FNYEAQ. The CDR3 loop spans 14 amino acids. The CDR3 region is CASSPTGYNQPQHF. DNA of the CDR3: TGTGCCAGCAGCCCAACAGGCTACAATCAGCCCCAGCATTTT.

V gene TRBV2 combines with J gene TRBJ2-7; D gene ambiguous. V dropped 8 bases and J dropped 0 bases, with 17 bases sitting between them. The CDR3 is 15 amino acids. Germline V gene sequence: CDR1 SNHLY, CDR2 FYNNEI. The CDR3 here is CASWAWAPSSYEQYF. In DNA form, the CDR3 reads TGTGCCAGCTGGGCTTGGGCCCCTAGCTCCTACGAGCAGTACTTC.

The chain joins TRBV19 to TRBJ1-3; 10 bases fit TRBD1. Looked up from germline, CDR1 is LNHDA and CDR2 is SQIVND (reference sequence). V gave up 8 bases and J gave up 2 bases; unmatched junction bases: 9. The CDR3 is 16 residues long. CDR3 region: CASLMTGGFPGNTIYF. CDR3 sequence (DNA): TGTGCCAGTTTAATGACAGGGGGCTTCCCTGGAAACACCATATATTTT.

Notes on this clone: Sequence at one end of the junction differs from germline and may be a read error. This chain connects TRBV19 to TRBJ2-2; tentative D call: TRBD1 (6 bases). Looked up from germline, CDR1 is LNHDA and CDR2 is SQIVND (reference sequence). The CDR3 extends over 14 amino acids. The CDR3 is CASSVDTGPGELFF. CDR3 sequence (DNA): TGTGCCAGTAGTGTAGATACAGGGCCCGGGGAGCTGTTTTTT.